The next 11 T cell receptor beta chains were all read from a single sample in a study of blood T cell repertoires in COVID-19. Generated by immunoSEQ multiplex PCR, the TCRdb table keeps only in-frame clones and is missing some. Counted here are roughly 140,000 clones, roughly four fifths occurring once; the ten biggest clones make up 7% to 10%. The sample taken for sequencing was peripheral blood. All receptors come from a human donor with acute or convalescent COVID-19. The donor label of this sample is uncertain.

The CDR3 protein is CASSVGLRGNEQFF. The DNA of the CDR3 is TGTGCCAGCAGCGTAGGTTTACGGGGGAATGAGCAGTTCTTC. This chain uses TRBV9 with TRBJ2-1; possibly TRBD2 for D (6 bases). V dropped 0 bases and J dropped 7 bases, with 11 bases sitting between them. Germline V gene sequence: CDR1 SGDLS, CDR2 YYNGEE. The CDR3 sequence is 14 residues long.

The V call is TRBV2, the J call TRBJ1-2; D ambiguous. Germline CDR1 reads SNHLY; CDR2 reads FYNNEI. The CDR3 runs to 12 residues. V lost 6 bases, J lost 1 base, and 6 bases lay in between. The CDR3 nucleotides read TGTGCCAGCAGAGAGTTTAACTATGGCTACACCTTC. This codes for CASREFNYGYTF.

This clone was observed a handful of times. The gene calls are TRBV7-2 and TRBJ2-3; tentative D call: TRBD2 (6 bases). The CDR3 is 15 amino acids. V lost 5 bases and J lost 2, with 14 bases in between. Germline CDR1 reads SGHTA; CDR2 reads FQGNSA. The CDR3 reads CASSPILATTDTQYF. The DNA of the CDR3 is TGTGCCAGCAGCCCCATACTAGCAACCACAGATACGCAGTATTTT.

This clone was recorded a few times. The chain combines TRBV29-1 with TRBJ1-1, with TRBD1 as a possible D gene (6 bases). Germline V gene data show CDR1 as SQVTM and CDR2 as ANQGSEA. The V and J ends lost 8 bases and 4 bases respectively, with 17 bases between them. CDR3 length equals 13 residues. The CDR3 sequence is CSLWTQGSTEAFF. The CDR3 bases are TGCAGCCTGTGGACCCAGGGGAGCACTGAAGCTTTCTTT.

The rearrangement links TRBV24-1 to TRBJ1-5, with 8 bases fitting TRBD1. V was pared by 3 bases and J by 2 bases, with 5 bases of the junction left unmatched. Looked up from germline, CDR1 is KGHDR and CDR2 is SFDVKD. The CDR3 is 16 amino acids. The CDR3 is CATSDPGTGGNQPQHF. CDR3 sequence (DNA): TGTGCCACCAGTGATCCCGGGACAGGAGGCAATCAGCCCCAGCATTTT.

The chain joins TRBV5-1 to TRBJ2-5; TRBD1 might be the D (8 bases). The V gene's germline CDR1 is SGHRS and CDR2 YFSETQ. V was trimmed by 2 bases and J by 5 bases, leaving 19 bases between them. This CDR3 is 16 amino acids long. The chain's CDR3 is CASSLSDRGGRETQYF. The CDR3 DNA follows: TGCGCCAGCAGCTTATCCGACAGGGGAGGGAGGGAGACCCAGTACTTC. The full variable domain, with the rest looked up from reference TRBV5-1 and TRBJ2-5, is KAGVTQTPRYLIKTRGQQVTLSCSPISGHRSVSWYQQTPGQGLQFLFEYFSETQRNKGNFPGRFSGRQFSNSRSEMNVSTLELGDSALYLCASSLSDRGGRETQYFGPGTRLLVL.

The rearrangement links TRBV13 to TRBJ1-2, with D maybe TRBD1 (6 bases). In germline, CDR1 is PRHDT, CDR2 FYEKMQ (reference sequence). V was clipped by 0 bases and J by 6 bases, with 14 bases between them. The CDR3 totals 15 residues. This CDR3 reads CASSLGGGDNDGYTF. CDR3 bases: TGTGCCAGCAGCTTAGGTGGGGGGGACAACGATGGCTACACCTTC.

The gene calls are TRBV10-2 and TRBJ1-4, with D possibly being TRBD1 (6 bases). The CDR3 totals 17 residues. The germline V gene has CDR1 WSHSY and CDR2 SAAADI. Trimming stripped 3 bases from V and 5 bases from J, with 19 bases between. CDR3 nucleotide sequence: TGCGCCAGCAGTGACCCGGCCTCCGGGACACCCAATGAAAAACTGTTTTTT. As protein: CASSDPASGTPNEKLFF.

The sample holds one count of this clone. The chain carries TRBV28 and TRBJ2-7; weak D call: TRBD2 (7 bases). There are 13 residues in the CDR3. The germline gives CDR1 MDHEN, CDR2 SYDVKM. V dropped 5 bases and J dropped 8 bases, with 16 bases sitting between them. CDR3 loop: CASSREGGRQQYF. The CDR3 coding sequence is TGTGCCAGCAGTAGGGAGGGGGGGCGGCAGCAGTACTTC.

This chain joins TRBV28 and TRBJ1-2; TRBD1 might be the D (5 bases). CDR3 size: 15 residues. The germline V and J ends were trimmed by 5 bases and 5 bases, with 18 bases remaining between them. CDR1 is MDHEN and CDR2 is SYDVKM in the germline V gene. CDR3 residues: CASSIQGSWGYGYTF. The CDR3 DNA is TGTGCCAGCAGTATCCAGGGCTCGTGGGGATATGGCTACACCTTC.

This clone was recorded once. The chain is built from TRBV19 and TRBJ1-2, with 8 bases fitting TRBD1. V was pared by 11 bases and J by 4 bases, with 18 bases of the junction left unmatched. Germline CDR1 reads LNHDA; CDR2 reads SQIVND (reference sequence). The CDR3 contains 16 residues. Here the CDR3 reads CARLGTGQTAPYGYTF. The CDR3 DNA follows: TGTGCCCGTCTGGGGACAGGCCAAACCGCCCCCTATGGCTACACCTTC.